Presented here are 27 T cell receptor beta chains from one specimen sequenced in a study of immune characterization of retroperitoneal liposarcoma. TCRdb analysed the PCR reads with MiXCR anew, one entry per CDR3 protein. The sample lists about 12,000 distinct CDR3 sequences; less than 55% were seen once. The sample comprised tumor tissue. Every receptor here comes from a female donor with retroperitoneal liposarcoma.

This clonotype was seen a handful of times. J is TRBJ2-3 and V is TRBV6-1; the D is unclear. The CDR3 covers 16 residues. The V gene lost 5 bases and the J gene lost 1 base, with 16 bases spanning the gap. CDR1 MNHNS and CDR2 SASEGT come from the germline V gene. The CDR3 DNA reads TGTGCCAGCAGTTCCGTGACGGGTGGAGGCACAGATACGCAGTATTTT. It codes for CASSSVTGGGTDTQYF.

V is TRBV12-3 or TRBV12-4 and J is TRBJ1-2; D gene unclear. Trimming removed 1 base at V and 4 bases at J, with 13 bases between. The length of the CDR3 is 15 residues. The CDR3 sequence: CASSLGNIPSYGYTF. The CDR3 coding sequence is TGTGCCAGCAGTTTAGGAAATATCCCCAGCTATGGCTACACCTTC.

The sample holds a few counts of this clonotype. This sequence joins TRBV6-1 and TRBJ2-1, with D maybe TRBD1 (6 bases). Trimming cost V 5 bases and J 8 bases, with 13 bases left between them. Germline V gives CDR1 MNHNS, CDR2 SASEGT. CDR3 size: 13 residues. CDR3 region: CASSNEQGDEQFF. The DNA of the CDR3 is TGTGCCAGCAGTAACGAACAGGGCGATGAGCAGTTCTTC.

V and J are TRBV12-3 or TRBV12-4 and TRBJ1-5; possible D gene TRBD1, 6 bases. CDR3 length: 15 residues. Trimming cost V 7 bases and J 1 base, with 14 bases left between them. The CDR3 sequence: CASTEQGWSNQPQHF. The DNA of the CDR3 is TGTGCCAGCACTGAACAGGGTTGGAGCAATCAGCCCCAGCATTTT.

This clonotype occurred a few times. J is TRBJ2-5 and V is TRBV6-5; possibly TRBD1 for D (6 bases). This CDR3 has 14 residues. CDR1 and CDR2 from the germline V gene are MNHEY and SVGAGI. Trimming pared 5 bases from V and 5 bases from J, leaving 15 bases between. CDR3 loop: CASSENREGETQYF. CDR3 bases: TGTGCCAGCAGTGAGAACAGGGAAGGGGAGACCCAGTACTTC.

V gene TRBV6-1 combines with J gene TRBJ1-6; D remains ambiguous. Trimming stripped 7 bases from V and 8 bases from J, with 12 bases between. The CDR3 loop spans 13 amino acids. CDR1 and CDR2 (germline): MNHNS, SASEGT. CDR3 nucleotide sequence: TGTGCCAGCACCCCCTTATTTGATTCACCCCTCCACTTT. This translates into CASTPLFDSPLHF.

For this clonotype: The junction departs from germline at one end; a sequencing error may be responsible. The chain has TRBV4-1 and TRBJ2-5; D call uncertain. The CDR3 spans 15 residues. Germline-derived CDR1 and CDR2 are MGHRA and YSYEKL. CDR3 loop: CASSQEERMAETQYF. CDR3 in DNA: TGTGCCAGCAGCCAAGAAGAGAGGATGGCAGAGACCCAGTACTTC.

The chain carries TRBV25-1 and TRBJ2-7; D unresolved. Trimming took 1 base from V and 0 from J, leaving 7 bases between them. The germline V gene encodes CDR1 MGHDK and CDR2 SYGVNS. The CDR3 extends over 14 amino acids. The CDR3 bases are TGTGCCAGCAGTGAATTAGGAGACTCCTACGAGCAGTACTTC. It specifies CASSELGDSYEQYF.

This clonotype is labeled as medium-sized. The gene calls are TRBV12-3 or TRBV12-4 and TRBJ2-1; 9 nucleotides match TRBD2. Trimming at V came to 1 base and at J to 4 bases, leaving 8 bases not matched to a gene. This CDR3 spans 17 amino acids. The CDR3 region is CASSLVVSGGAYNEQFF. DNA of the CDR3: TGTGCCAGCAGTTTAGTAGTTAGCGGGGGTGCGTACAATGAGCAGTTCTTC.

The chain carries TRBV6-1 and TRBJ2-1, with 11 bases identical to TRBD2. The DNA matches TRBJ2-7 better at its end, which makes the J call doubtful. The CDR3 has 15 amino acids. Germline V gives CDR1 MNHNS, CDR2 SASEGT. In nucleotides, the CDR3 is TGTGCCAGCAGTTCGGGACTAGCGGCGTCCTACGAGCAGTACTTC. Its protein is CASSSGLAASYEQYF.

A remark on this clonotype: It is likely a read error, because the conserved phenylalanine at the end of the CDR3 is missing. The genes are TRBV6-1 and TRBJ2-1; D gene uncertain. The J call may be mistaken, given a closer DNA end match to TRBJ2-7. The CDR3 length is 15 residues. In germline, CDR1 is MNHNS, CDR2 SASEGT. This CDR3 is CASRTWVSSYNEQYC. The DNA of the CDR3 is TGTGCCAGCAGGACGTGGGTTAGTTCCTACAATGAGCAGTACTGC.

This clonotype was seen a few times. CDR3 sequence (DNA): TGTGCCAGCAGTGTCAGGGGGTTTAGCAATCAGCCCCAGCATTTT. Translated: CASSVRGFSNQPQHF. The rearrangement uses TRBV6-1 and TRBJ1-5; 7 nucleotides align to TRBD1. CDR1 and CDR2 (germline): MNHNS, SASEGT. The junction had 3 bases not matched to a gene; V was cut back by 4 bases and J by 0 bases. The CDR3 sequence is 15 residues long.

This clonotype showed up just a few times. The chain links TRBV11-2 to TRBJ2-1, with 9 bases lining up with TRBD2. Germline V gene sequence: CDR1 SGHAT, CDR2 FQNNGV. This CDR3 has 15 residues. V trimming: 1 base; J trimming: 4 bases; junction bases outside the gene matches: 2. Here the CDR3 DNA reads TGTGCCAGCAGCTTAGGCGGGGGGGGTTACAATGAGCAGTTCTTC. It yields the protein CASSLGGGGYNEQFF.

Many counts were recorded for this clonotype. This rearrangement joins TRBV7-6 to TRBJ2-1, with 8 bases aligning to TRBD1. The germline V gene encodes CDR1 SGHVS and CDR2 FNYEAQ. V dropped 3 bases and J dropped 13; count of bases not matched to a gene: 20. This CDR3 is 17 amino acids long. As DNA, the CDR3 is TGTGCCAGCAGCTTGGGGAGGACAGGGTCATCCAAAAACATTCAGTTCTTC. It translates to CASSLGRTGSSKNIQFF.

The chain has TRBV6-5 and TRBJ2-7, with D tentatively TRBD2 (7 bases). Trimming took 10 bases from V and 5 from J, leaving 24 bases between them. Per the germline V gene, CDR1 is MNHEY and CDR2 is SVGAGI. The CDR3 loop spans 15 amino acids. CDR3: CATFESGRGAHEQYF. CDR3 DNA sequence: TGTGCCACCTTCGAATCGGGACGGGGGGCCCACGAGCAGTACTTC.

The CDR3 nucleotides are TGTGCCAGCAGTTTTCTAGAGGGCCCTTTGAGTTACAGCACAGATACGCAGTATTTT. Translated, it gives CASSFLEGPLSYSTDTQYF. The chain is built from TRBV12-3 or TRBV12-4 and TRBJ2-3; D perhaps matches TRBD2 (5 bases). The CDR3 extends over 19 amino acids. V lost 3 bases to trimming and J lost 0 bases, with 22 bases between them.

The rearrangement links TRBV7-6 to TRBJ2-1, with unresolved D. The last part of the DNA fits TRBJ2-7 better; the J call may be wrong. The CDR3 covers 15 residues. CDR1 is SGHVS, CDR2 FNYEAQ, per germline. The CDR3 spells CASSLIVPSYNEQYF. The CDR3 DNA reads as TGTGCCAGCAGCTTAATCGTCCCCTCCTACAATGAGCAGTACTTC.

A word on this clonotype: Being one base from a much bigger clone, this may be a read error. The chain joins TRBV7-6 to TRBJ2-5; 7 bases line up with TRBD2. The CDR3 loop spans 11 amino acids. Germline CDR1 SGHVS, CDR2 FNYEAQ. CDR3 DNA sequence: TGTGCCAGCAGCCCGCGGGAGACCGAGTTCTTC. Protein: CASSPRETEFF.

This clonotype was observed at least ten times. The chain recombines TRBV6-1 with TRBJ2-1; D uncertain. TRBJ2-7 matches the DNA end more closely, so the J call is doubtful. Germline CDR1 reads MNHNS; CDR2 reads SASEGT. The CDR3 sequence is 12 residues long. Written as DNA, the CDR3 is TGTGCCAGCAGTCTCGTGGGCAATGAGCAGTACTTC. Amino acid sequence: CASSLVGNEQYF.

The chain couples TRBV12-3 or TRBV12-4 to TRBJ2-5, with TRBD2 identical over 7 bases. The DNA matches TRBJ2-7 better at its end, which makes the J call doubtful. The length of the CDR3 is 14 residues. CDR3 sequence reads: CASSLGAGVYEQYF. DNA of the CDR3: TGTGCCAGCAGTTTAGGGGCGGGGGTGTACGAGCAGTACTTC.

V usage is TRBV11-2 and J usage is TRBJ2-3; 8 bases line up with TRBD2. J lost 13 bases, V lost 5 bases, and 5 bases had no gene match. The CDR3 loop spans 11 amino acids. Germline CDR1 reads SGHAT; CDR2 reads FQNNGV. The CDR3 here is CASSNSGTEYF. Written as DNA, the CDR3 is TGTGCCAGCAGCAATAGCGGGACGGAGTATTTT.

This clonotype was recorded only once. This CDR3 reads CASSEINRGGEQFF. As DNA, the CDR3 is TGTGCCAGCAGTGAAATTAACAGAGGGGGCGAGCAGTTCTTC. The chain combines TRBV6-1 with TRBJ2-1; 7 nucleotides agree with TRBD1. This CDR3 contains 14 residues. CDR1 and CDR2 (germline): MNHNS, SASEGT. With V trimmed by 2 bases and J by 10 bases, 8 bases remained unmatched.

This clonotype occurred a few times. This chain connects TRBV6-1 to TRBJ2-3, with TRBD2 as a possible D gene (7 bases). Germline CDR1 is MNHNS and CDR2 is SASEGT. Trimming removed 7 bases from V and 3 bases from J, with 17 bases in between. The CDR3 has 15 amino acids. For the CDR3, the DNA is TGTGCCAGCAAGACGGGGGGAAGGGGGACAGATACGCAGTATTTT. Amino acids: CASKTGGRGTDTQYF.

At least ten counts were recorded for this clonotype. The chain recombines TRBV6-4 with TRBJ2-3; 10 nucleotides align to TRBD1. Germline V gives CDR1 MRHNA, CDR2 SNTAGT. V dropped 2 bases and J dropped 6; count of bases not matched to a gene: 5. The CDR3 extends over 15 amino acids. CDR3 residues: CASSDPTGGPDTQYF. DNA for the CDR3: TGTGCCAGCAGTGACCCGACAGGGGGCCCCGATACGCAGTATTTT.

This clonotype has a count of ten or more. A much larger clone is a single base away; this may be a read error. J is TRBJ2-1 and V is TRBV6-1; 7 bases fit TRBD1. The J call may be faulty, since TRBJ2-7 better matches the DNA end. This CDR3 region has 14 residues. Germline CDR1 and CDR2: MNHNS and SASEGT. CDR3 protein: CASSLGTVYNEQYF. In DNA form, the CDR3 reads TGTGCCAGCAGTTTAGGGACAGTCTACAATGAGCAGTACTTC.

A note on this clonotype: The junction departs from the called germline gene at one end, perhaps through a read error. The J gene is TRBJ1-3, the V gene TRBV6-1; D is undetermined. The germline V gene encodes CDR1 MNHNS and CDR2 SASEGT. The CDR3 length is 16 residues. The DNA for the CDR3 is TGTGTCAGCAGAGACCGTGGAGGAGACTCTGGAAACACCATATATTTT. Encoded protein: CVSRDRGGDSGNTIYF.

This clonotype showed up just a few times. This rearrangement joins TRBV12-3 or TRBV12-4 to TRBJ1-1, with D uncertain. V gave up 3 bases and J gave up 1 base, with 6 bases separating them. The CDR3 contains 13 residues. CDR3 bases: TGTGCCAGCAGTTTGGCGGGGAACACTGAAGCTTTCTTT. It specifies CASSLAGNTEAFF.